This TCR beta chain was sequenced in a study of CD8 T cells in ankylosing spondylitis. Findings of the study overall: Enrichment of disease-linked clones was reportedly significant in matched ankylosing spondylitis synovial fluid.

Researchers built TCR beta libraries using quantitative 5'-RACE with molecular barcodes. From the 5' RACE reads, TCRdb called clonotypes with MiXCR, one entry per CDR3 protein. The sample yields 350,000 or so distinct CDR3 sequences, roughly 14% seen once. The CDR3 has 14 residues. The germline CDR1 and CDR2 sequences are ENHRY and SYGVKD. Trimming left V 5 bases short and J 3 bases short, with 13 bases between. Only a few counts were recorded for this clonotype. Its antigen is unidentified. The chain joins TRBV10-3 to TRBJ2-5; possible D gene TRBD2, 6 bases. This receptor was obtained from a male donor with ankylosing spondylitis or in good health (not recorded which). The sequenced material came from blood, either unsorted or a sorted T cell fraction (not recorded which). The CDR3 loop is CAISRPGEKETQYF. The CDR3, as DNA: TGTGCCATCAGTCGTCCGGGAGAAAAAGAGACCCAGTACTTC.